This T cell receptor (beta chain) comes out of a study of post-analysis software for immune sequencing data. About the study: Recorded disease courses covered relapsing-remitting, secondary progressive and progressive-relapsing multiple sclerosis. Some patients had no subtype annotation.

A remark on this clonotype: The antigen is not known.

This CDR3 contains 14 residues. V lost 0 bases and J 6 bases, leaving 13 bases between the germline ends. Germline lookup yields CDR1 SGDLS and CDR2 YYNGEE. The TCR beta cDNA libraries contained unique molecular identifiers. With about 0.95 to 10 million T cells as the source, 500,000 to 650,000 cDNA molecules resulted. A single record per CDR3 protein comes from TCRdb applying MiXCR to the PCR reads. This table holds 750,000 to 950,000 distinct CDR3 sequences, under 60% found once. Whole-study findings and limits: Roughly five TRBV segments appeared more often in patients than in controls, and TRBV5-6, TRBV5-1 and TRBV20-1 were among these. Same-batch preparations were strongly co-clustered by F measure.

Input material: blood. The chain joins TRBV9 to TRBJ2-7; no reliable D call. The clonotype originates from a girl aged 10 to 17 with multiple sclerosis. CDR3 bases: TGTGCCAGCAGCGTAGGAAACTACCCGGGCGAGCAGTACTTC. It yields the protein CASSVGNYPGEQYF.